The rows below give T cell receptor beta chains drawn from one sample of a study of CD8 T cells in Susac syndrome. TCRdb reprocessed the immunoSEQ multiplex PCR reads with MiXCR, giving one entry per CDR3 protein. The sample has about 120,000 distinct CDR3 sequences, roughly 94% seen once; the top ten hold less than 0.15%. The sample comprised CD4+ T cells from PBMCs. The receptors here all came from a human donor with multiple sclerosis. CDR3s include the opening cysteine and the closing phenylalanine or tryptophan. Some rows mark clone size as missing; the rest say once, few, many or name a class of expanded clone.

j_call v_call clone_size cdr3_aa
TRBJ2-2 TRBV12-3/TRBV12-4 - CASSYRLAGVGTGELFF
TRBJ2-2 TRBV30 - CAWSGSGLGGELFF
TRBJ2-3 TRBV7-2 once CASSPGTNTDTQYF
TRBJ2-2 TRBV5-1 - CASSLPTGDGGELFF
TRBJ2-3 TRBV12-3/TRBV12-4 - CASSFRDPFIRQYF
TRBJ2-3 TRBV7-9 - CASSPGAVTDTQYF
TRBJ1-5 TRBV10-3 - CAISGGLQGRDQPQHF
TRBJ2-7 TRBV20-1 - CSARANSYEQYF
TRBJ1-5 TRBV11-2 - CASSPGAGSQPQHF
TRBJ1-2 TRBV30 - CAWTGGALTYGYTF
TRBJ1-2 TRBV7-9 - CASSLLGDAQGYTF
TRBJ2-5 TRBV9 - CASSVGQNQETQYF
TRBJ2-7 TRBV12-3/TRBV12-4 - CASSLLAGVGEQYF
TRBJ2-2 TRBV2 - CASSSPGQSRTGELFF
TRBJ2-7 TRBV7-9 - CASRKTGEGYEQYF
TRBJ1-2 TRBV29-1 - CSVEDQEGFGAYGYTF
TRBJ2-6 TRBV5-8 - CARGRGLVTGANVLTF
TRBJ1-2 TRBV29-1 - CSVAAFYGYTF
TRBJ2-2 TRBV4-1 - CASSQPWENTGELFF
TRBJ2-5 TRBV30 - CAWSRGGPGRATQYF
TRBJ1-1 TRBV5-4 - CASSSGSDEAFF
TRBJ2-2 TRBV7-8 - CASSSKRPRTNTGELFF
TRBJ1-1 TRBV6-2/TRBV6-3 - CASSSDRFHTEAFF
TRBJ2-7 TRBV2 once CASTEIIGREQYF
TRBJ2-7 TRBV30 - CAWTPPQRGPYEQYF
TRBJ1-4 TRBV27 - CASRHVQGGGSEKLFF
TRBJ1-2 TRBV2 - CASSLAGVYNGYTF
TRBJ2-2 TRBV6-1 - CASSRSRGAGGNTGELFF
TRBJ1-3 TRBV7-2 - CASSTRSSGNTIYF
TRBJ2-7 TRBV29-1 once CSVNVAGGPYEQYF
TRBJ2-7 TRBV29-1 once CSVVTGPYEQYF
TRBJ2-6 TRBV4-2 few CASSHNSGANVLTF
TRBJ1-1 TRBV6-5 - CASSYWKPEGTEAFF
TRBJ2-7 TRBV11-2 - CASSGRQTGWTYEQYF
TRBJ1-2 TRBV4-3 - CASSQEGQGYYGYTF
TRBJ1-1 TRBV15 - CATSSGTGSSYEAFF
TRBJ2-6 TRBV12-3/TRBV12-4 - CASSLGTSGANVLTF
TRBJ1-2 TRBV7-2 - CASSSRQDRYGYTF
TRBJ2-7 TRBV7-2 - CASSDPQDGGTYEQYF
TRBJ2-7 TRBV5-4 - CASRSVLAGDEQYF
TRBJ2-2 TRBV19 - CASSGRGVNTGELFF
TRBJ2-7 TRBV9 - CASSVSGNGYEQYF